This T cell receptor (beta chain) was sequenced during a study of siplizumab effects on memory and regulatory T cells. Overall study findings and caveats: Poor capture below about 10^-5 frequency left most alloreactive clones unmapped to unstimulated subsets. Siplizumab significantly brought down the alloreactive sequences that trace back to unstimulated CD4+ memory cells.

Each sample contributed approximately 96,000 TCR templates to the assay. TCRdb keeps only in-frame clones here, not all; method: immunoSEQ multiplex PCR. The sample contains some 97,000 clones, roughly 94% of which appear only once. The V end was cut by 4 bases, the J end by 4 bases, with 17 bases between. The V gene's germline CDR1 is SGHTA and CDR2 FQGNSA. The CDR3 is 15 residues long. Of note for this clone: What it binds is unknown.

The chain couples TRBV7-2 to TRBJ2-7; D ambiguous. Sequencing was carried out using Tregs sorted from blood. This clonotype was obtained from a human donor in good health. As DNA, the CDR3 is TGTGCCAGCAGCTGGAGACCATCCTGGTGGTACGAGCAGTACTTC. Translated, it gives CASSWRPSWWYEQYF.